The 24 T cell receptor beta chains below were found in one sample sequenced in a study of PD-L1 blockade in urothelial cancer. Generated by immunoSEQ multiplex PCR, the TCRdb table keeps only in-frame clones and is missing some. This sample has about 35,000 clones, with roughly 87% found just once. The material sequenced was PBMCs, taken around atezolizumab (anti-PD-L1) treatment. All receptors derive from a man between 65 and 80 years old with urothelial cancer.

This clone was detected only once. The V call is TRBV4-1, the J call TRBJ2-1; 9 nucleotides line up with TRBD2. V was pared by 0 bases and J by 12 bases, with 18 bases of the junction left unmatched. The CDR3 extends over 18 amino acids. From germline, CDR1 is MGHRA and CDR2 YSYEKL. The CDR3 coding sequence is TGCGCCAGCAGCCAAGATAGCCTAGCGGGGCTCCTTGATCGGGGGCAGTTCTTC. Protein: CASSQDSLAGLLDRGQFF.

The chain couples TRBV4-1 to TRBJ1-4; 8 bases line up with TRBD1. V shed 6 bases and J 7 bases; nucleotides not matched to a gene: 1. This CDR3 is 12 amino acids long. Germline assignment: CDR1 MGHRA and CDR2 YSYEKL. Here the CDR3 DNA reads TGCGCCAGCAGGGGGACAGGTGAAAAACTGTTTTTT. This translates into CASRGTGEKLFF.

The chain is built from TRBV7-2 and TRBJ2-3, with TRBD2 as a possible D gene (7 bases). V lost 4 bases and J 2 bases, leaving 16 bases between the germline ends. Looked up from germline, CDR1 is SGHTA and CDR2 is FQGNSA. This CDR3 has 16 residues. The CDR3 nucleotides are TGTGCCAGCAGCTCCCGATTGCGGGGGCCCACAGATACGCAGTATTTT. Protein: CASSSRLRGPTDTQYF.

A few counts support this clone. The V and J genes are TRBV5-1 and TRBJ1-2, with 7 bases matching TRBD1. Losses at the gene ends were 3 bases for V and 1 base for J; bases not matched to a gene: 6. The CDR3 spans 15 residues. CDR1 and CDR2 from the germline V gene are SGHRS and YFSETQ. The CDR3, as DNA: TGCGCCAGCAGCTGGGGACAGCGGTTTAACTATGGCTACACCTTC. Its protein product is CASSWGQRFNYGYTF.

This clone was detected only once. The chain carries TRBV11-3 and TRBJ2-1; 8 bases map to TRBD2. Per germline, CDR1 SGHNT and CDR2 YENEEA. V shed 1 base, J shed 8 bases, and the junction held 7 bases outside the gene matches. The length of the CDR3 is 15 residues. The CDR3 sequence: CASSLGGTRFDEQFF. The CDR3 DNA is TGTGCCAGCAGCTTAGGGGGGACTAGGTTTGATGAGCAGTTCTTC.

The chain combines TRBV5-1 with TRBJ2-1; 10 bases are a match to TRBD2. Germline V gene data show CDR1 as SGHRS and CDR2 as YFSETQ. V was pared by 2 bases and J by 2 bases, with 4 bases of the junction left unmatched. The CDR3 is made up of 16 amino acids. CDR3 protein: CASSLLAGRTYNEQFF. The DNA for the CDR3 is TGCGCCAGCAGCTTACTAGCGGGGAGGACCTACAATGAGCAGTTCTTC.

The chain combines TRBV28 with TRBJ1-2, with a possible D match to TRBD1 (6 bases). Germline CDR1 MDHEN, CDR2 SYDVKM. Trimming removed 3 bases from V and 8 bases from J, with 16 bases in between. The CDR3 has 14 residues. CDR3 sequence: CASSFPMTGGGYTF. The CDR3 coding sequence is TGTGCCAGCAGTTTCCCTATGACAGGTGGCGGCTACACCTTC.

The chain combines TRBV7-2 with TRBJ1-1; D ambiguous. The CDR3 spans 15 residues. Germline V lookup: CDR1 SGHTA, CDR2 FQGNSA. V lost 1 base, J lost 0 bases, and 9 bases lay in between. CDR3 nucleotides: TGTGCCAGCAGCTTAGATCCAGAAATGAACACTGAAGCTTTCTTT. Translation gives CASSLDPEMNTEAFF.

V and J are TRBV9 and TRBJ1-1; possibly TRBD1 for D (6 bases). V lost 6 bases and J lost 4, with 19 bases in between. CDR3 length: 15 residues. Germline loops: CDR1 SGDLS, CDR2 YYNGEE. CDR3 nucleotides: TGTGCCAGCAATCATAGGGGGGGCGCAGGCACTGAAGCTTTCTTT. Residues: CASNHRGGAGTEAFF. The full variable domain, its missing parts supplied by reference TRBV9 and TRBJ1-1, is DSGVTQTPKHLITATGQRVTLRCSPRSGDLSVYWYQQSLDQGLQFLIQYYNGEERAKGNILERFSAQQFPDLHSELNLSSLELGDSALYFCASNHRGGAGTEAFFGQGTRLTVV.

This clone was recorded once. The V gene is TRBV28, the J gene TRBJ1-4, with 8 bases identical to TRBD1. The germline V gene has CDR1 MDHEN and CDR2 SYDVKM. The CDR3 loop spans 14 amino acids. The V and J ends lost 2 bases and 7 bases, in that order; junction bases with no gene match: 3. As DNA, the CDR3 is TGTGCCAGCAGTTTAGGACAGGGTGTTGAAAAACTGTTTTTT. Amino acids: CASSLGQGVEKLFF.

V is TRBV15 and J is TRBJ2-3, with D possibly TRBD2 on 5 matching bases. The CDR3 runs to 14 residues. Germline V gene data show CDR1 as LNHNV and CDR2 as YYDKDF (reference sequence). V shed 0 bases and J shed 3 bases, with 7 bases lying between them. CDR3 nucleotides: TGTGCCACCAGCAGAGATACTAGGACAGATACGCAGTATTTT. As protein: CATSRDTRTDTQYF.

This clone was recorded a few times. The CDR3 sequence: CASSYNVQRTDTQYF. The CDR3 DNA is TGTGCCAGCAGCTACAACGTACAGCGCACAGATACGCAGTATTTT. The rearrangement joins TRBV9 to TRBJ2-3; D not certain. The V end was cut by 4 bases, the J end by 1 base, with 13 bases between. The CDR3 spans 15 residues. Germline-derived CDR1 and CDR2 are SGDLS and YYNGEE.

The V call is TRBV28, the J call TRBJ1-1, with TRBD1 as a possible D gene (5 bases). Trimming cost V 5 bases and J 10 bases, with 23 bases left between them. The length of the CDR3 is 15 residues. Germline assignment: CDR1 MDHEN and CDR2 SYDVKM. In nucleotides, the CDR3 is TGTGCCAGCAGTACAACGGGGGGTGGATCTAAGGTAGCTTTCTTT. As protein: CASSTTGGGSKVAFF.

The J gene is TRBJ2-7, the V gene TRBV28, with 8 bases aligning to TRBD2. The trim removed 7 bases at V and 1 base at J, leaving 3 bases unmatched. This CDR3 has 13 residues. Germline CDR1 and CDR2: MDHEN and SYDVKM. The CDR3 loop is CASKAGGSYEQYF. The CDR3 DNA sequence: TGTGCCAGCAAGGCGGGAGGATCCTACGAGCAGTACTTC.

CDR3 in DNA: TGTGCCAGCAGCTTAGCCGGTGAATCTTTTGAAGCTTTCTTT. This gives the protein CASSLAGESFEAFF. This chain joins TRBV11-1 and TRBJ1-1; D is ambiguous. V lost 0 bases and J lost 7, with 12 bases in between. This CDR3 spans 14 amino acids. Looked up from germline, CDR1 is SGHAT and CDR2 is FQDESV (reference sequence).

The chain links TRBV5-1 to TRBJ2-3; the match to TRBD2 covers 7 bases. The CDR3 is 15 amino acids. V lost 1 base and J lost 9; bases outside the gene matches: 11. Germline V gives CDR1 SGHRS, CDR2 YFSETQ. The CDR3 nucleotides read TGCGCCAGCAGCTTGACAGCGGGACCCGAGGAAACGCAGTATTTT. Protein: CASSLTAGPEETQYF.

The chain employs TRBV6-1 and TRBJ2-3; 12 nucleotides agree with TRBD2. Trimming took 2 bases from V and 4 from J; bases not matched to a gene: 1. Germline V gives CDR1 MNHNS, CDR2 SASEGT. This CDR3 spans 15 amino acids. CDR3 DNA: TGTGCCAGCAGTGAACTAGCGGGAGGGCCAGATACGCAGTATTTT. Translating gives CASSELAGGPDTQYF.

This clone occurred a few times. The rearrangement joins TRBV29-1 to TRBJ1-1; D is perhaps TRBD1 (6 bases). Per germline, CDR1 SQVTM and CDR2 ANQGSEA. This CDR3 contains 13 residues. Deletions cut 1 base from V and 4 bases from J, with 10 bases between. The CDR3 DNA reads TGCAGCGTTGAAGCGAAAGGGGGCACTGAAGCTTTCTTT. Its translation is CSVEAKGGTEAFF. Combining the CDR3 with reference TRBV29-1 and TRBJ1-1 gives the whole variable domain SAVISQKPSRDICQRGTSLTIQCQVDSQVTMMFWYRQQPGQSLTLIATANQGSEATYESGFVIDKFPISRPNLTFSTLTVSNMSPEDSSIYLCSVEAKGGTEAFFGQGTRLTVV.

The CDR3 loop reads CASLRPGRQGATEAFF. In DNA, the CDR3 is TGCGCCAGTCTCAGGCCGGGAAGACAGGGGGCTACTGAAGCTTTCTTT. This chain joins TRBV10-1 and TRBJ1-1, with 10 bases aligning to TRBD1. The V and J ends lost 9 bases and 5 bases, in that order; junction bases with no gene match: 15. CDR3 size: 16 residues. The V gene's germline CDR1 is WNHNN and CDR2 SYGVQD (reference sequence).

J is TRBJ1-4 and V is TRBV5-6; 10 bases match TRBD1. Germline-derived CDR1 and CDR2 are SGHDT and YYEEEE. This CDR3 is 15 amino acids long. Trimming cost V 4 bases and J 4 bases; bases outside gene matches: 4. Written as DNA, the CDR3 is TGTGCCAGCAGCGGCCGGGACAGGGGTAATGAAAAACTGTTTTTT. Its protein product is CASSGRDRGNEKLFF. The entire variable domain, with the rest obtained from reference TRBV5-6 and TRBJ1-4, is as follows: DAGVTQSPTHLIKTRGQQVTLRCSPKSGHDTVSWYQQALGQGPQFIFQYYEEEERQRGNFPDRFSGHQFPNYSSELNVNALLLGDSALYLCASSGRDRGNEKLFFGSGTQLSVL.

A single count supports this clone. The V and J genes are TRBV6-4 and TRBJ2-3; 7 bases map to TRBD2. CDR1 MRHNA and CDR2 SNTAGT come from the germline V gene. V was clipped by 2 bases and J by 1 base; unmatched bases: 3. This CDR3 spans 15 amino acids. This CDR3 is CASSDTAGGTDTQYF. The DNA of the CDR3 is TGTGCCAGCAGTGACACGGCGGGGGGCACAGATACGCAGTATTTT.

The chain couples TRBV30 to TRBJ1-6; TRBD1 aligns across 11 bases. V dropped 5 bases and J dropped 10; count of bases not matched to a gene: 4. There are 13 residues in the CDR3. Germline CDR1 reads GTSNPN; CDR2 reads SVGIG (reference sequence). The CDR3 sequence is CAWSGQGGSPLHF. Written as DNA, the CDR3 is TGTGCCTGGTCGGGACAGGGGGGCTCACCCCTCCACTTT. The full variable domain, its missing parts supplied by reference TRBV30 and TRBJ1-6, is SQTIHQWPATLVQPVGSPLSLECTVEGTSNPNLYWYRQAAGRGLQLLFYSVGIGQISSEVPQNLSASRPQDRQFILSSKKLLLSDSGFYLCAWSGQGGSPLHFGNGTRLTVT.

For this clone: At one end, the junction sequence differs from germline, possibly due to a read error. This chain uses TRBV28 with TRBJ2-7; TRBD1 agrees at 7 bases. This CDR3 contains 12 residues. Germline V lookup: CDR1 MDHEN, CDR2 SYDVKM. CDR3: CASSPHPGTALF. DNA for the CDR3: TGTGCCAGCAGTCCACATCCCGGGACAGCCCTCTTC.

This clone appeared a few times. The chain carries TRBV5-1 and TRBJ1-2; tentatively, D is TRBD1 (5 bases). The CDR3 is 17 amino acids. Germline CDR1 SGHRS, CDR2 YFSETQ. Between the trimmed V and J ends, which lost 4 bases and 2 bases, there was a span of 21 bases. The CDR3 DNA reads as TGCGCCAGCAGCGGGGCTGGACCGACAAACCTAAACTATGGCTACACCTTC. This gives the protein CASSGAGPTNLNYGYTF.